One and the same sample provided the 26 T cell receptor beta chains below, sequenced in a study of CD8 T cells in Susac syndrome. Roughly 0.45 to 1 ug RNA was reverse transcribed with random hexamers. TCRdb called the immunoSEQ multiplex PCR reads again in MiXCR, with one record for every CDR3 protein. This sample has approximately 94,000 distinct CDR3 sequences, with about 96% found just once. What was sequenced was CD8+ T cells from PBMCs. The receptor source for this set is a human donor with Susac syndrome.

V usage is TRBV6-4 and J usage is TRBJ2-3; D is undetermined. CDR3 size: 13 residues. The V gene's germline CDR1 is MRHNA and CDR2 SNTAGT. The V end was cut by 0 bases, the J end by 4 bases, with 5 bases between. In DNA, the CDR3 is TGTGCCAGCAGTGACTCGAGACCAGATACGCAGTATTTT. This sequence encodes CASSDSRPDTQYF.

CDR3 protein: CASSIHRDQPQHF. The CDR3 DNA is TGTGCCAGTAGTATCCACAGGGATCAGCCCCAGCATTTT. The chain joins TRBV19 to TRBJ1-5, with D perhaps TRBD1 (6 bases). Trimming removed 3 bases from V and 5 bases from J, with 8 bases in between. CDR1 is LNHDA, CDR2 SQIVND, per germline (reference sequence). The CDR3 has 13 amino acids.

The rearrangement links TRBV14 to TRBJ2-2, with TRBD1 as a possible D gene (6 bases). The germline V and J ends were trimmed by 1 base and 7 bases, with 13 bases remaining between them. Germline values: CDR1 SGHDN, CDR2 FVKESK. This CDR3 is 15 amino acids long. CDR3 protein: CASSQVAGVFGELFF. Written as DNA, the CDR3 is TGTGCCAGCAGCCAAGTGGCAGGGGTTTTCGGGGAGCTGTTTTTT. Drawing the rest from reference TRBV14 and TRBJ2-2, the complete variable domain is EAGVTQFPSHSVIEKGQTVTLRCDPISGHDNLYWYRRVMGKEIKFLLHFVKESKQDESGMPNNRFLAERTGGTYSTLKVQPAELEDSGVYFCASSQVAGVFGELFFGEGSRLTVL.

The rearrangement links TRBV6-4 to TRBJ2-3; 9 positions match TRBD2. V lost 2 bases and J lost 0; bases outside the gene matches: 3. The germline gives CDR1 MRHNA, CDR2 SNTAGT. The CDR3 has 16 residues. The CDR3 sequence: CASSDLAGTSTDTQYF. CDR3 DNA: TGTGCCAGCAGTGACCTAGCGGGAACTAGCACAGATACGCAGTATTTT.

This clonotype has just a few counts. This sequence joins TRBV25-1 and TRBJ2-7; 8 bases are a match to TRBD2. The junction had 7 bases not matched to a gene; V was cut back by 8 bases and J by 1 base. Germline CDR1 reads MGHDK; CDR2 reads SYGVNS. This CDR3 is built from 14 residues. The CDR3 loop reads CASSPGGESYEQYF. For the CDR3, the DNA is TGTGCCAGCTCTCCGGGAGGGGAGTCCTACGAGCAGTACTTC.

The J gene is TRBJ2-3, the V gene TRBV6-6; D is unclear. Between the trimmed V and J ends, which lost 3 bases and 6 bases, there was a span of 7 bases. Germline V CDR1 and CDR2: MNHNY, SVGAGI (reference sequence). The CDR3 length is 12 residues. CDR3 bases: TGTGCCAGCAGTTATTTGGGGGATACGCAGTATTTT. Its protein product is CASSYLGDTQYF.

The chain has TRBV18 and TRBJ2-7; D unresolved. Trimming removed 6 bases at V and 4 bases at J, with 7 bases between. The CDR3 has 11 amino acids. The germline CDR1 and CDR2 sequences are KGHSH and LQKENI. CDR3 DNA: TGTGCCAGCTCTAAGGGATACGAGCAGTACTTC. It specifies CASSKGYEQYF.

The CDR3 DNA reads as TGTGCCAGCATTTCGGGGGGCAAGGAGACCCAGTACTTC. This encodes CASISGGKETQYF. This chain uses TRBV7-9 with TRBJ2-5; a weak D match, TRBD2 (7 bases). Trimming took 7 bases from V and 5 from J, leaving 14 bases between them. CDR3 length: 13 amino acids. Germline V gene sequence: CDR1 SEHNR, CDR2 FQNEAQ (reference sequence).

V is TRBV29-1 and J is TRBJ1-2, with 8 bases that match TRBD1. Germline-derived CDR1 and CDR2 are SQVTM and ANQGSEA. CDR3 length: 13 residues. V dropped 6 bases and J dropped 8; count of bases not matched to a gene: 11. The CDR3 sequence is CSVDREGRRGYTF. The CDR3 coding sequence is TGCAGCGTGGACAGGGAGGGGAGAAGGGGCTACACCTTC.

The rearrangement joins TRBV29-1 to TRBJ1-2; no clear D gene. The CDR3 loop spans 13 amino acids. The V gene's germline CDR1 is SQVTM and CDR2 ANQGSEA. V lost 6 bases and J 4 bases, leaving 15 bases between the germline ends. The CDR3 loop reads CSVTTEDLYGYTF. The CDR3, as DNA: TGCAGCGTGACGACGGAGGACCTCTATGGCTACACCTTC. Drawing the rest from reference TRBV29-1 and TRBJ1-2, the complete variable domain is SAVISQKPSRDICQRGTSLTIQCQVDSQVTMMFWYRQQPGQSLTLIATANQGSEATYESGFVIDKFPISRPNLTFSTLTVSNMSPEDSSIYLCSVTTEDLYGYTFGSGTRLTVV.

The chain combines TRBV9 with TRBJ2-7; 7 bases are shared with TRBD1. The CDR3 is 14 residues long. With 3 bases clipped from V and 4 bases from J, the junction kept 7 bases outside the gene matches. The germline V gene has CDR1 SGDLS and CDR2 YYNGEE. The CDR3 is CASSGWTGGYEQYF. The CDR3 nucleotides are TGTGCCAGCAGCGGCTGGACAGGCGGATACGAGCAGTACTTC.

This sequence joins TRBV2 and TRBJ2-5, with D perhaps matching TRBD2 (5 bases). V lost 8 bases, J lost 6 bases, and 16 bases lay in between. The CDR3 sequence is 13 residues long. Per germline, CDR1 SNHLY and CDR2 FYNNEI. This CDR3 is CASVLDFRKTQYF. The CDR3 DNA reads as TGTGCCAGCGTCTTGGACTTCCGAAAGACCCAGTACTTC.

The rearrangement joins TRBV12-3 or TRBV12-4 to TRBJ2-7; no clear D. V shed 4 bases and J shed 3 bases, with 7 bases lying between them. CDR3 length: 12 amino acids. Written as DNA, the CDR3 is TGTGCCAGCAGTTCTCACATCTACGAGCAGTACTTC. Protein: CASSSHIYEQYF.

V usage is TRBV9 and J usage is TRBJ2-4; 14 nucleotides match TRBD2. Trimming cost V 4 bases and J 6 bases; bases outside gene matches: 9. Germline V CDR1 and CDR2: SGDLS, YYNGEE. CDR3 size: 17 residues. CDR3 residues: CASSTGLAGDVANIQYF. The CDR3 DNA follows: TGTGCCAGCAGCACGGGACTAGCGGGAGATGTGGCAAACATTCAGTACTTC.

The chain employs TRBV3-1 and TRBJ1-1, with TRBD1 as a possible D gene (5 bases). Germline V gene sequence: CDR1 LGHDT, CDR2 YNNKEL (reference sequence). The CDR3 consists of 14 residues. The germline V and J ends were trimmed by 0 bases and 7 bases, with 12 bases remaining between them. CDR3 in DNA: TGTGCCAGCAGCCAAGAAGTGGGGACGGGTGAAGCTTTCTTT. Translated, it gives CASSQEVGTGEAFF. Based on the CDR3 plus reference TRBV3-1 and TRBJ1-1, the full variable domain is DTAVSQTPKYLVTQMGNDKSIKCEQNLGHDTMYWYKQDSKKFLKIMFSYNNKELIINETVPNRFSPKSPDKAHLNLHINSLELGDSAVYFCASSQEVGTGEAFFGQGTRLTVV.

This sequence joins TRBV7-2 and TRBJ2-3; D call uncertain. Germline CDR1 SGHTA, CDR2 FQGNSA. There are 14 residues in the CDR3. The V end was cut by 2 bases, the J end by 1 base, with 7 bases between. CDR3 loop: CASSLFVGTDTQYF. CDR3 nucleotide sequence: TGTGCCAGCAGCTTATTTGTTGGCACAGATACGCAGTATTTT.

The chain uses TRBV4-1 and TRBJ1-6; no firm D call. The CDR3 has 13 amino acids. V dropped 3 bases and J dropped 5 bases, with 5 bases sitting between them. The germline V gene encodes CDR1 MGHRA and CDR2 YSYEKL. The chain's CDR3 is CASSQGNNSPLHF. The CDR3 DNA reads TGCGCCAGCAGCCAGGGAAATAATTCACCCCTCCACTTT.

The V and J genes are TRBV2 and TRBJ2-5; 8 nucleotides agree with TRBD2. This CDR3 spans 15 amino acids. V trimming: 8 bases; J trimming: 4 bases; junction bases outside the gene matches: 12. Germline CDR1 SNHLY, CDR2 FYNNEI. CDR3 coding DNA: TGTGCCAGCGGCAGTGGTGGTCTAGCGGGAGAGACCCAGTACTTC. Encoded protein: CASGSGGLAGETQYF. The complete variable domain, with remaining parts taken from reference TRBV2 and TRBJ2-5, reads EPEVTQTPSHQVTQMGQEVILRCVPISNHLYFYWYRQILGQKVEFLVSFYNNEISEKSEIFDDQFSVERPDGSNFTLKIRSTKLEDSAMYFCASGSGGLAGETQYFGPGTRLLVL.

This clonotype was seen once. CDR3 sequence: CASSLILQASTDTQYF. CDR3 nucleotides: TGTGCCAGCAGCTTAATTCTCCAGGCTAGCACAGATACGCAGTATTTT. The chain joins TRBV7-3 to TRBJ2-3; no firm D call. The CDR3 consists of 16 residues. The V gene's germline CDR1 is SGHTA and CDR2 FQGTGA. V dropped 1 base and J dropped 0 bases, with 11 bases sitting between them.

V gene TRBV4-1 combines with J gene TRBJ2-5; 7 nucleotides line up with TRBD2. V was clipped by 2 bases and J by 2 bases; unmatched bases: 2. This CDR3 contains 14 residues. Germline V gene lookup returns CDR1 MGHRA and CDR2 YSYEKL. CDR3 nucleotide sequence: TGCGCCAGCAGCCAACTAGCGGATCAAGAGACCCAGTACTTC. As protein: CASSQLADQETQYF.

The gene calls are TRBV5-1 and TRBJ2-1, with 10 bases lining up with TRBD2. The V and J ends lost 3 bases and 9 bases, in that order; junction bases with no gene match: 6. The CDR3 is made up of 14 amino acids. CDR1 is SGHRS and CDR2 is YFSETQ in the germline V gene. The CDR3 reads CASSSLAGEGEQFF. DNA for the CDR3: TGCGCCAGCAGCTCCCTAGCGGGAGAGGGTGAGCAGTTCTTC. Complete variable domain (other parts from reference TRBV5-1 and TRBJ2-1): KAGVTQTPRYLIKTRGQQVTLSCSPISGHRSVSWYQQTPGQGLQFLFEYFSETQRNKGNFPGRFSGRQFSNSRSEMNVSTLELGDSALYLCASSSLAGEGEQFFGPGTRLTVL.

This chain connects TRBV2 to TRBJ2-7; 7 nucleotides line up with TRBD2. The CDR3 is made up of 14 amino acids. V shed 7 bases, J shed 4 bases, and the junction held 10 bases outside the gene matches. In germline, CDR1 is SNHLY, CDR2 FYNNEI. CDR3 region: CASTRGGPSYEQYF. The DNA for the CDR3 is TGTGCCAGCACACGGGGAGGGCCCTCTTACGAGCAGTACTTC.

The chain uses TRBV14 and TRBJ1-1, with D hard to call. V lost 4 bases, J lost 8 bases, and 14 bases lay in between. CDR1 is SGHDN and CDR2 is FVKESK in the germline V gene. The CDR3 has 13 residues. CDR3: CASSLHGLLEAFF. CDR3 nucleotides: TGTGCCAGCAGCCTACACGGCCTCCTGGAAGCTTTCTTT. The entire variable domain, with the rest obtained from reference TRBV14 and TRBJ1-1, is as follows: EAGVTQFPSHSVIEKGQTVTLRCDPISGHDNLYWYRRVMGKEIKFLLHFVKESKQDESGMPNNRFLAERTGGTYSTLKVQPAELEDSGVYFCASSLHGLLEAFFGQGTRLTVV.

The chain uses TRBV5-6 and TRBJ2-7; D is uncertain. The CDR3 loop spans 12 amino acids. Trimming took off 3 bases at V and 2 bases at J, with 6 bases between the two ends. The germline CDR1 and CDR2 sequences are SGHDT and YYEEEE. The CDR3 loop is CASSYGTYEQYF. CDR3 sequence (DNA): TGTGCCAGCAGCTACGGAACCTACGAGCAGTACTTC.

The genes are TRBV9 and TRBJ2-7; 7 positions match TRBD1. The CDR3 consists of 14 residues. J gave up 5 bases and V 3 bases, and 8 bases lay outside the gene matches. In germline, CDR1 is SGDLS, CDR2 YYNGEE. In DNA, the CDR3 is TGTGCCAGCAGCGGAGGGGGCACTTCGGACGAGCAGTACTTC. It translates to CASSGGGTSDEQYF. Full variable domain (rest looked up from reference TRBV9 and TRBJ2-7): DSGVTQTPKHLITATGQRVTLRCSPRSGDLSVYWYQQSLDQGLQFLIQYYNGEERAKGNILERFSAQQFPDLHSELNLSSLELGDSALYFCASSGGGTSDEQYFGPGTRLTVT.

The chain recombines TRBV20-1 with TRBJ2-2; 11 nucleotides match TRBD2. Germline V gives CDR1 DFQATT, CDR2 SNEGSKA (reference sequence). J lost 2 bases, V lost 2 bases, and 7 bases had no gene match. The CDR3 spans 17 residues. The CDR3 sequence is CSARPLSGRGNTGELFF. The CDR3, as DNA: TGCAGTGCTAGACCTCTTAGCGGGAGGGGAAACACCGGGGAGCTGTTTTTT.